This T cell receptor (beta chain) is drawn from a study of CD8 T cells in Susac syndrome. The RNA input was about 0.45 to 1 ug, and it was reverse transcribed with random hexamers. The method of amplification for TCR beta CDR3 was immunoSEQ multiplex PCR, covering 54 Vbeta and 13 Jbeta. TCRdb processed the immunoSEQ multiplex PCR reads anew with MiXCR; each CDR3 protein has one entry. Of approximately 190,000 distinct CDR3 sequences in the sample, approximately 95% were seen once. The germline V gene encodes CDR1 MGHRA and CDR2 YSYEKL. The CDR3 consists of 16 residues. Trimming took off 5 bases at V and 0 bases at J, with 16 bases between the two ends.

The source is a human donor in good health. The material sequenced was CD4+ T cells from PBMCs. The chain couples TRBV4-1 to TRBJ1-2; D possibly corresponds to TRBD1 (5 bases). CDR3 loop: CASSLKTALANYGYTF. Here the CDR3 DNA reads TGCGCCAGCAGCTTAAAGACAGCGTTAGCTAACTATGGCTACACCTTC.